These 8 T cell receptor beta chains originate from one sample sequenced in a study of Tregs in tolerant kidney transplant recipients. Assay used: immunoSEQ multiplex PCR; TCRdb lists only in-frame clones, some missing. The sample consists of some 62,000 clones, more than 95% of them appearing once. Sequenced here: Tregs from blood, sampled before the transplant. Receptor source: a human donor who received a combined kidney and bone marrow transplant.

This sequence joins TRBV5-4 and TRBJ2-3; the D gene is possibly TRBD2 (5 bases). The CDR3 totals 13 residues. Germline-derived CDR1 and CDR2 are SGHNT and YYREEE (reference sequence). Trimming took 0 bases from V and 6 from J, leaving 8 bases between them. CDR3: CASSLGRIDTQYF. DNA of the CDR3: TGTGCCAGCAGCTTGGGGAGGATCGATACGCAGTATTTT.

This chain uses TRBV5-1 with TRBJ1-3; D perhaps matches TRBD1 (6 bases). This CDR3 has 16 amino acids. V was clipped by 0 bases and J by 2 bases, with 12 bases between them. CDR1 is SGHRS and CDR2 is YFSETQ in the germline V gene. The CDR3 here is CASSLGGGTAGNTIYF. In nucleotides, the CDR3 is TGCGCCAGCAGCTTGGGAGGGGGAACGGCTGGAAACACCATATATTTT.

The sample holds one count of this clone. This chain links TRBV15 with TRBJ2-5; D is unclear. V lost 0 bases to trimming and J lost 7 bases, with 9 bases between them. The CDR3 is made up of 13 amino acids. CDR1 and CDR2 (germline): LNHNV, YYDKDF (reference sequence). The DNA of the CDR3 is TGTGCCACCAGCAGAGACTTAAGAGGGACCCAGTACTTC. Its translation is CATSRDLRGTQYF.

The chain is built from TRBV7-2 and TRBJ2-7, with 14 bases lining up with TRBD2. CDR1 is SGHTA and CDR2 is FQGNSA in the germline V gene. V lost 4 bases, J lost 1 base, and 9 bases stayed unmatched. The CDR3 has 18 amino acids. The CDR3 region has the DNA TGTGCCAGCAGCTCCCGACTAGCGGGAGGGCTCCGATCCTACGAGCAGTACTTC. Its translation is CASSSRLAGGLRSYEQYF.

V and J are TRBV5-6 and TRBJ2-1; TRBD2 matches 13 bases. This CDR3 is 18 amino acids long. V gave up 0 bases and J gave up 4 bases; unmatched junction bases: 7. Germline V gene data show CDR1 as SGHDT and CDR2 as YYEEEE. The CDR3 sequence is CASSLVQAGLAGYNEQFF. The DNA of the CDR3 is TGTGCCAGCAGCTTGGTCCAGGCGGGACTAGCGGGATACAATGAGCAGTTCTTC.

The chain couples TRBV7-2 to TRBJ1-3; D may be TRBD1 (5 bases). The CDR3 has 14 amino acids. Germline CDR1 is SGHTA and CDR2 is FQGNSA. The V end was cut by 5 bases, the J end by 4 bases, with 12 bases between. The CDR3 DNA reads as TGTGCCAGCAGCGGAGAGGACACCGGAAACACCATATATTTT. Its protein product is CASSGEDTGNTIYF.

J is TRBJ2-3 and V is TRBV7-2, with D hard to call. Germline loops: CDR1 SGHTA, CDR2 FQGNSA. V was cut by 0 bases and J by 3 bases, with 7 bases left in between. The CDR3 totals 14 residues. Written as DNA, the CDR3 is TGTGCCAGCAGCTTAGCGCTCGGGACAGATACGCAGTATTTT. Its translation: CASSLALGTDTQYF. Combining the CDR3 with reference TRBV7-2 and TRBJ2-3 gives the whole variable domain GAGVSQSPSNKVTEKGKDVELRCDPISGHTALYWYRQSLGQGLEFLIYFQGNSAPDKSGLPSDRFSAERTGGSVSTLTIQRTQQEDSAVYLCASSLALGTDTQYFGPGTRLTVL.

The chain has TRBV19 and TRBJ1-2; 11 bases are a match to TRBD1. The CDR3 covers 14 residues. Trimming cost V 5 bases and J 4 bases; bases outside gene matches: 3. Germline CDR1 and CDR2: LNHDA and SQIVND (reference sequence). The CDR3 sequence: CASSGQGAIYGYTF. DNA for the CDR3: TGTGCCAGTAGTGGACAGGGGGCCATCTATGGCTACACCTTC.